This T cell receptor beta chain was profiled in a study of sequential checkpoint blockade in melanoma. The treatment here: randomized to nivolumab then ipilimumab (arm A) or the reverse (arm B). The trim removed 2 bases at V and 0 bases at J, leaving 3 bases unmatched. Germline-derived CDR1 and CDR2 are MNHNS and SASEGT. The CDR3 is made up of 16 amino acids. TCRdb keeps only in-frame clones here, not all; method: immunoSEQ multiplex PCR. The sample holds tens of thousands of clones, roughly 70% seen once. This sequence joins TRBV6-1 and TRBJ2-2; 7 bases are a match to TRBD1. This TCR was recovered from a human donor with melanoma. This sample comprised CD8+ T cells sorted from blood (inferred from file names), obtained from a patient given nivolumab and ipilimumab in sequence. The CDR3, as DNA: TGTGCCAGCAGTGAATCCGGGACAGCGAACACCGGGGAGCTGTTTTTT. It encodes CASSESGTANTGELFF.